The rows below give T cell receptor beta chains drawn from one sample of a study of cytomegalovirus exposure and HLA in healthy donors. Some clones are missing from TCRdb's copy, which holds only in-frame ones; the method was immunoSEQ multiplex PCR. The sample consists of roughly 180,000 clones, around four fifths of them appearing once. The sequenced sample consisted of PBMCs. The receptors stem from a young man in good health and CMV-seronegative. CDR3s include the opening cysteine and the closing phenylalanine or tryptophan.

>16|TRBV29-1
CSSSSLAGGTLDEQFF
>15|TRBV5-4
CASSNQAGPQETQYF
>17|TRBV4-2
CASSPGQTPSGANVLTF
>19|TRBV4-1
CASSQEGASGGYITETQYF
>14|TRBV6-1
CASRERGYNTEAFF
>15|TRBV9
CASSVSGRALETQYF
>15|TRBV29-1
CSVEEFISQQETQYF
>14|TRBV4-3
CASKHRGGNTEAFF
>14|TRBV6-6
CASSYADSNYGYTF
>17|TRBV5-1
CASSSGLAGGLADTQYF
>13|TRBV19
CASTSTGVYGYTF
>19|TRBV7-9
CSSSFWPGRDPTTGETQYF
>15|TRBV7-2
CASSSGLAGAYEQYF
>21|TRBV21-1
CASSKGCPGTVQGTGANVLTF
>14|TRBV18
CASSPTGGTDTQYF
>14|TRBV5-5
CASSLGRSHYEQYF
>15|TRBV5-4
CASSLDGASGRGYTF
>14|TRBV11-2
CASSLGGGAYEQYF
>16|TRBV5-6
CASTDGLVPRVNEQFF
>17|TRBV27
CASSPRTSGRTYNEQFF
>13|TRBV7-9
CASSLVTGRSQYF
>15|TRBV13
CASRRNRDIKNIQYF
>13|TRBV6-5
CASSLGQDYGYTF
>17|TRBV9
CASSPPMGLAGGYEQFF
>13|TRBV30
CAWSVGGGYEQYF
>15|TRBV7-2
CASSLARGDNYGYTF
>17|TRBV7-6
CASSLDKDSLNGNIQYF
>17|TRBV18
CASSPMVGTEDTDTQYF
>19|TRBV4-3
CASSQGWVSGGHSQETQYF
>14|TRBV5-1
CASSLGQPQETQYF
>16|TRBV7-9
CASSPPFQRPNYEQYF
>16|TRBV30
CAWSPGFTSGANVLTF
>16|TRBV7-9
CASSLSGTAYNSPLHF
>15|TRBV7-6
CASSQSGGPKETQYF
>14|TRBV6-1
CASSDPRPQETQYF
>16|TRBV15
CATSRDLPTGGYEQYF
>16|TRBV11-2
CASSLSIGTGFNEQYF
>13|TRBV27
CASSPGSYNEQFF
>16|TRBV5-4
CASSLEMGARDRGYTF